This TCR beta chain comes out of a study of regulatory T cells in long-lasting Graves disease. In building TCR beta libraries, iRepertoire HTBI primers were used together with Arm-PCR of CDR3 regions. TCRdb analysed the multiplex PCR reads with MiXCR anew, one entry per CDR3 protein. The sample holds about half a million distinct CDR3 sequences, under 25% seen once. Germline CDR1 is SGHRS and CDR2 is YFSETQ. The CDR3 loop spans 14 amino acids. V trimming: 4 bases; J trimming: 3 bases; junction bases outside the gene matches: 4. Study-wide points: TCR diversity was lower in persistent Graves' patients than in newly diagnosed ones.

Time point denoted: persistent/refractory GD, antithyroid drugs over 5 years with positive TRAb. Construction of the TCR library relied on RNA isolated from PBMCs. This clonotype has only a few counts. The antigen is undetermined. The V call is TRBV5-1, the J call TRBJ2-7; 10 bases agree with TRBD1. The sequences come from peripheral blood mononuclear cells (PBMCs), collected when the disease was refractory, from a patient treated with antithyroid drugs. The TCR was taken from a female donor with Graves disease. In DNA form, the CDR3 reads TGCGCCAGCAGCGGGACAGGGGAGAGCTACGAGCAGTACTTC. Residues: CASSGTGESYEQYF.